This T cell receptor beta chain was found in a study of cytomegalovirus exposure and HLA in healthy donors. CDR1 MNHEY and CDR2 SVGAGI come from the germline V gene. CDR3 length: 14 amino acids. The V gene lost 6 bases and the J gene lost 2 bases, with 12 bases spanning the gap. Amplification used 60 Vbeta primers and 13 Jbeta primers. The method was immunoSEQ multiplex PCR; TCRdb's version includes in-frame clones alone and lacks a portion of them. The repertoire holds about 150,000 clones, with approximately 10% as singletons. Of note for this clone: The antigen is unknown.

Points from the study as a whole: Trimming of TCR beta V- and J-genes showed a link, identified in a later analysis, to a missense DCLRE1C variant. As a later analysis revealed, most CMV-associated TCR beta chains appeared HLA-restricted. Previous analysis showed most TCR beta V segments were productive about 87% or about 30% of the time. Sequencing artifact likely explains a cluster of highly shared sequence variants.

This TCR came from a woman in her thirties or forties in good health and CMV-seropositive. This chain connects TRBV6-5 to TRBJ2-3; TRBD1 is a possible D gene (5 bases). Material for sequencing was PBMCs. The CDR3 region is CASRLHRYTDTQYF. The CDR3 DNA reads TGTGCCAGCAGATTACACAGGTACACAGATACGCAGTATTTT.